Listed here are 9 T cell receptor beta chains from one sample, sequenced in a study of T cells after yellow fever vaccination. TCRdb ran MiXCR on the 5' RACE reads and lists one entry per CDR3 protein. The top ten clones hold roughly 3% of a sample with 170,000 or so distinct CDR3 sequences, approximately 6% of them seen once. The sample consisted of CD4+ T cells sorted from PBMCs, taken on the day of the first yellow fever vaccination. These receptors came from a young man who received the YFV17D yellow fever vaccine.

This clonotype was detected a few times. The DNA of the CDR3 is TGCGCCAGCGGGCCGGGAAAGGGGGCGCGGGGCACAGATACGCAGTATTTT. Protein: CASGPGKGARGTDTQYF. J is TRBJ2-3 and V is TRBV5-1, with 7 bases matching TRBD1. J was trimmed by 1 base and V by 7 bases; bases with no gene match: 15. Germline CDR1 and CDR2: SGHRS and YFSETQ. This CDR3 contains 17 residues.

This clonotype was seen many times. V usage is TRBV6-1 and J usage is TRBJ1-5; 10 positions match TRBD1. CDR1 is MNHNS and CDR2 is SASEGT in the germline V gene. This CDR3 is built from 14 residues. The V segment lost 10 bases and the J segment 5 bases; nucleotides outside the gene matches: 8. The CDR3 loop is CAISGQGEYQPQHF. DNA for the CDR3: TGTGCCATCTCCGGACAGGGGGAGTATCAGCCCCAGCATTTT.

The chain recombines TRBV18 with TRBJ1-4; 7 nucleotides align to TRBD1. The CDR3 is 15 residues long. Germline assignment: CDR1 KGHSH and CDR2 LQKENI. With 1 base clipped from V and 4 bases from J, the junction kept 3 bases outside the gene matches. The CDR3 sequence: CASSPQGAINEKLFF. In DNA, the CDR3 is TGTGCCAGCTCACCACAGGGGGCAATTAATGAAAAACTGTTTTTT.

J is TRBJ1-1 and V is TRBV2; D unclear. V lost 7 bases, J lost 5 bases, and 8 bases lay in between. The CDR3 consists of 11 residues. CDR1 SNHLY and CDR2 FYNNEI come from the germline V gene. Here the CDR3 DNA reads TGTGCCAGCACACTAAGAACTGAAGCTTTCTTT. Translating gives CASTLRTEAFF.

Many counts were recorded for this clonotype. The chain is built from TRBV6-2 or TRBV6-3 and TRBJ1-1; the D is unclear. CDR3 size: 14 residues. The V gene lost 6 bases and the J gene lost 0 bases, with 11 bases spanning the gap. CDR1 MNHEY and CDR2 SVGEGT come from the germline V gene. The CDR3 loop is CASRGWAMNTEAFF. The CDR3 coding sequence is TGTGCCAGCAGGGGTTGGGCCATGAACACTGAAGCTTTCTTT.

The chain combines TRBV19 with TRBJ2-3; 7 bases are a match to TRBD1. This CDR3 region has 15 residues. The trim removed 5 bases at V and 2 bases at J, leaving 7 bases unmatched. CDR1 LNHDA and CDR2 SQIVND come from the germline V gene (reference sequence). CDR3 sequence (DNA): TGTGCCAGTAGTCCTTGGGACAGAAACACAGATACGCAGTATTTT. It codes for CASSPWDRNTDTQYF.

This clonotype was detected ten times or more. The CDR3 sequence is CASSLLDSGADTQYF. As DNA, the CDR3 is TGCGCCAGCAGCTTATTAGACAGCGGGGCAGATACGCAGTATTTT. This rearrangement joins TRBV5-1 to TRBJ2-3, with 7 bases aligning to TRBD2. The CDR3 has 15 residues. Trimming took 2 bases from V and 4 from J; bases not matched to a gene: 7. Germline V gene sequence: CDR1 SGHRS, CDR2 YFSETQ. Variable domain in full (rest from reference TRBV5-1 and TRBJ2-3): KAGVTQTPRYLIKTRGQQVTLSCSPISGHRSVSWYQQTPGQGLQFLFEYFSETQRNKGNFPGRFSGRQFSNSRSEMNVSTLELGDSALYLCASSLLDSGADTQYFGPGTRLTVL.

J is TRBJ2-3 and V is TRBV12-3 or TRBV12-4; the D gene is possibly TRBD1 (6 bases). The CDR3 contains 15 residues. V was trimmed by 7 bases and J by 2 bases, leaving 16 bases between them. CDR3 DNA sequence: TGTGCCAGCACGGGGCTGGGGGCTTACACAGATACGCAGTATTTT. This codes for CASTGLGAYTDTQYF.

This clonotype has ten or more counts. The chain links TRBV4-3 to TRBJ1-1, with unresolved D. With 5 bases removed from V and 7 bases from J, the gap between germline ends came to 11 bases. Germline V gene lookup returns CDR1 LGHNA and CDR2 YSLEER. The CDR3 sequence is 12 residues long. CDR3 loop: CASSSVTREAFF. CDR3 DNA: TGCGCCAGCAGCTCCGTGACCCGTGAAGCTTTCTTT.